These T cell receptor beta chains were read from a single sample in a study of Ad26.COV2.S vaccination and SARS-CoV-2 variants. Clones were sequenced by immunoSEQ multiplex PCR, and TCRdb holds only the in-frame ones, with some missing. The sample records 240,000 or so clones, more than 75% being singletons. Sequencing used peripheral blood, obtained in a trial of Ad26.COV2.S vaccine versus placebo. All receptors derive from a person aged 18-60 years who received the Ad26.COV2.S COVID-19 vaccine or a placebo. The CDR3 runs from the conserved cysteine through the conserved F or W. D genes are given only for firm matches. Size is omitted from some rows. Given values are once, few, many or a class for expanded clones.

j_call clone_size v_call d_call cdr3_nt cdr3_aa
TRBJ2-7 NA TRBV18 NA TGTGCCAGCTCACCACCGGCACAGACCTCCTACGAGCAGTACTTC CASSPPAQTSYEQYF
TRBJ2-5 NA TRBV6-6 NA TGTGCCAGCAGTTATAGGGGGGGCGATCAGACCCAGTACTTC CASSYRGGDQTQYF
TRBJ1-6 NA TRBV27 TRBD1 TGTGCCAGCAGTTCGCCGGGACAGGGGAATTCACCCCTCCACTTT CASSSPGQGNSPLHF
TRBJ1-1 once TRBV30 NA TGTGCCTGGAGTAACGCAGGGTATTCAAACACTGAAGCTTTCTTT CAWSNAGYSNTEAFF
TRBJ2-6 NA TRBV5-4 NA TGTGCCAGCAGCCCGGAGGGGGCCTCTGGGGCCAACGTCCTGACTTTC CASSPEGASGANVLTF
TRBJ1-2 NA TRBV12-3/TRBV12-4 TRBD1 TGTGCCAGCAGCCACACAGGGGGCGGCGGCTACACCTTC CASSHTGGGGYTF
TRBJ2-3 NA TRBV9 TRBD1 TGTGCCAGCACGGACAGGGAGGCAGATACGCAGTATTTT CASTDREADTQYF
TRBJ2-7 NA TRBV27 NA TGTGCCAGCAGTTTCGGGCCAGTTCCCTACGAGCAGTACTTC CASSFGPVPYEQYF
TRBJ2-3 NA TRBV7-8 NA TGTGCCAGCAGCTCGACAGATACGCAGTATTTT CASSSTDTQYF
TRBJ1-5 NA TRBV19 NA TGTGCCAGTAGTATAAGTCGAGGGCCCAGCAATCAGCCCCAGCATTTT CASSISRGPSNQPQHF
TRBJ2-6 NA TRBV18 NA TGTGCCAGCTCGTATATTGAGGGGTCTGGGGCCAACGTCCTGACTTTC CASSYIEGSGANVLTF
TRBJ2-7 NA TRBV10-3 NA TGTGCCATCAGTGAACAGGGACCCTCCTACGAGCAGTACTTC CAISEQGPSYEQYF
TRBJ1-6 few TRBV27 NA TGTGCCAGCAGTTTAACCCCAGTCTATAATTCACCCCTCCACTTT CASSLTPVYNSPLHF
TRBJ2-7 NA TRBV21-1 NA TGTGCCAGCAGCACGGGCCTGACTCCTGGCCCCTACGAGCAGTACTTC CASSTGLTPGPYEQYF
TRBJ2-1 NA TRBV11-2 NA TGTGCCAGCACCTTCATGCGGTCCTACAATGAGCAGTTCTTC CASTFMRSYNEQFF
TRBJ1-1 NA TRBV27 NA TGTGCCAGCAGTCCAGTCGGTAACACTGAAGCTTTCTTT CASSPVGNTEAFF
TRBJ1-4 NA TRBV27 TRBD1 TGTGCCAGCAGTCCATGGACAGGGGGGAATGAAAAACTGTTTTTT CASSPWTGGNEKLFF
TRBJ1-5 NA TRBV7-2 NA TGTGCCAGCAGCTTAGAGGCCAATCTAGCGCCCCAGCATTTT CASSLEANLAPQHF
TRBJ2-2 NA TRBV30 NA TGTGCCTGGAGTATAGGACTCGGCACCGGGGAGCTGTTTTTT CAWSIGLGTGELFF
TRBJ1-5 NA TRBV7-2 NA TGTGCCAGCAGCAGTGACAGCTATAGCAATCAGCCCCAGCATTTT CASSSDSYSNQPQHF
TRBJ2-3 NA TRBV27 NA TGTGCCAGCAGCCCCGGGGCCAGAAGTTCAGATACGCAGTATTTT CASSPGARSSDTQYF
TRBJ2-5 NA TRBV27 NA TGTGCCAGCAGTTTATTGGGCCAACCGCAAGAGACCCAGTACTTC CASSLLGQPQETQYF
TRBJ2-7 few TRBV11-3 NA TGTGCCAGCAGCTTGGAGGACAGTTCATACGAGCAGTACTTC CASSLEDSSYEQYF
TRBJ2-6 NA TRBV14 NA TGTGCCAGTAGCCAAGGCACCAACGTCCTGACTTTC CASSQGTNVLTF
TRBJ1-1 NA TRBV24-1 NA TGTGCCACCAGTGACTTATTCTCAGGACAATCTGAAGCTTTCTTT CATSDLFSGQSEAFF
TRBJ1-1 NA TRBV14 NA TGTGCCAGCCGGAGGACAGCGAACACTGAAGCTTTCTTT CASRRTANTEAFF
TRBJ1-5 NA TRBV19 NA TGTGCCAGTAGTATCCTGAGGGGCGGGAATCAGCCCCAGCATTTT CASSILRGGNQPQHF
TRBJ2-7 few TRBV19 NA TGTGCCAGTAGTTGGGGACAACTAGACGGAAAGCAGTACTTC CASSWGQLDGKQYF
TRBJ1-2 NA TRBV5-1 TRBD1 TGCGCCAGCAGGGGGACAGGGGCCCATGGCTACACCTTC CASRGTGAHGYTF
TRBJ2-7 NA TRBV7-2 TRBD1 TGTGCCAGCAGCCGTCAGGGACAGGGATTCTACGAGCAGTACTTC CASSRQGQGFYEQYF
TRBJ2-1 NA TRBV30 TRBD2 TGTGCCTGGGGCTGGGGAGGGAGCTCCTACAATGAGCAGTTCTTC CAWGWGGSSYNEQFF
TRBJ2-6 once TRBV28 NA TGTGCCAGCGGGTCAGGGTCGATGTCTGGGGCCAACGTCCTGACTTTC CASGSGSMSGANVLTF
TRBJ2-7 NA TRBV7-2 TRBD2 TGTGCCACTACTAGCGGGACACGATCCGAGCAGTACTTC CATTSGTRSEQYF
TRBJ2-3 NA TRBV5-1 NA TGCGCCAGCAGCTTGAGGTCACGGAGGGCAGATACGCAGTATTTT CASSLRSRRADTQYF
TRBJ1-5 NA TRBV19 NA TGTGCCAGTAGCCAACAGACAGCTTTCAATCAGCCCCAGCATTTT CASSQQTAFNQPQHF
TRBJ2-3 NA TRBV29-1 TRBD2 TGCAGCGTTCGGAAAAGCGGGGTAGAAGATACGCAGTATTTT CSVRKSGVEDTQYF
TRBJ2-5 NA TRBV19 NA TGTGCCAGTAGTATCAGGGGAGGGCAAGAGACCCAGTACTTC CASSIRGGQETQYF
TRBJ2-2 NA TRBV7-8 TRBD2 TGTGCCAGCAACTCTTACGGGGAGGGCGGATCAAGGACCGGGGAGCTGTTTTTT CASNSYGEGGSRTGELFF
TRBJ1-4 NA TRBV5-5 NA TGTGCCAGCAGCCCCGGATTCAGGGGCAATGAAAAACTGTTTTTT CASSPGFRGNEKLFF
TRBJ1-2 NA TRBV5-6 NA TGTGCCAGCAGCTTCACGAAAAAGAATGGCTACACCTTC CASSFTKKNGYTF
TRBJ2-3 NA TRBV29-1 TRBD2 TGCAGCGTTGAAAGTCCTGAGGGACTAGCTACAGATACGCAGTATTTT CSVESPEGLATDTQYF
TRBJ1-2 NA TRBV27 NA TGTGCCAGCAGTTTATCCGGTGGGGCGTATGGCTACACCTTC CASSLSGGAYGYTF
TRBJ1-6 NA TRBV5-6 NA TGTGCCAGCAGCTTGGGGCCAACAGCGGGTTCACCCCTCCACTTT CASSLGPTAGSPLHF
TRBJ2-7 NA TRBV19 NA TGTGCCAGTAGTTTCTCCAAGGGAGTAGGGATCCACGAGCAGTACTTC CASSFSKGVGIHEQYF
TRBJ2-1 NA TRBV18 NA TGTGCCAGCTCCCCCGGGGGACACCCACGAGGATACAATGAGCAGTTCTTC CASSPGGHPRGYNEQFF
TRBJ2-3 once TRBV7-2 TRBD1 TGTGCCAGCAGCTACGACAGGGGGCCAGATACGCAGTATTTT CASSYDRGPDTQYF
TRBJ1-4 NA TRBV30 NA TGTGCCTGGAGTAGAGGAGATTGGGTCGGGGGGGAAAAACTGTTTTTT CAWSRGDWVGGEKLFF
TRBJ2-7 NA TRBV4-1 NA TGCGCCAGCAGCCAAGGGGTAGGGGGGGTCTACGAGCAGTACTTC CASSQGVGGVYEQYF
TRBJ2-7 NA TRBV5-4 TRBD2 TGTGCCAGCAGCTCCGCGGGGGGCGGCGGCTACGAGCAGTACTTC CASSSAGGGGYEQYF
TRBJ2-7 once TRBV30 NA TGTGCCTGGAGTGTACTCCAGGAGCAGTACTTC CAWSVLQEQYF
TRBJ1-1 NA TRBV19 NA TGTGCCAGTAGTCGACAGCTTATGAACACTGAAGCTTTCTTT CASSRQLMNTEAFF
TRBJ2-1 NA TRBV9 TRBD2 TGTGCCAGCAGCGTAGGTAGCGGGAGCGGCAATGAGCAGTTCTTC CASSVGSGSGNEQFF
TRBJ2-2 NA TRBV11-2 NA TGTGCCAGCAGCTTTGTTGGGAAGGAGGCCGGGGAGCTGTTTTTT CASSFVGKEAGELFF
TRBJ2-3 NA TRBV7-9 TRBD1 TGTGCCAGCGGGACAGGGCTAGTTAACATCGCTACGCAGTATTTT CASGTGLVNIATQYF
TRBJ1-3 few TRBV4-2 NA TGTGCCAGCAGCCAAGGGGACTCATTCTCTGGAAACACCATATATTTT CASSQGDSFSGNTIYF